This T cell receptor beta chain was documented in a study of cytomegalovirus exposure and HLA in healthy donors. Trimming took off 6 bases at V and 5 bases at J, with 13 bases between the two ends. The CDR3 covers 14 residues. CDR1 is MNHNS, CDR2 SASEGT, per germline. The study ran its PCR with 60 Vbeta and 13 Jbeta primers. Data came from immunoSEQ multiplex PCR; TCRdb stores just in-frame clones and leaves some out. The sample records over 70,000 clones, over 60% being singletons. Sequencing input: PBMCs. This TCR was sampled from a woman between 50 and 59 years old in good health and CMV-seropositive. The V call is TRBV6-1, the J call TRBJ2-2, with D maybe TRBD1 (5 bases). The CDR3 DNA is TGTGCCAGCAGCCTCAACGCAGGGACCGGGGAGCTGTTTTTT. Its protein is CASSLNAGTGELFF.